The TCR beta chain under discussion was sequenced for a study of T cells in Graves' hyperthyroidism and ophthalmopathy. Study-wide background: Initial diagnosis, before any treatment, was when peripheral blood was collected. Study-wide findings and caveats: Stable hyperthyroidism was told apart from ophthalmopathy by a model built on 13 V-J features.

Patients showing uncontrolled infection, other autoimmune disease, pregnancy or lactation were ineligible. Isolation of PBMCs was performed on roughly 9 ml fresh peripheral blood. In regard to this clonotype: The target antigen is unknown.

The germline V and J ends were trimmed by 4 bases and 1 base, with 11 bases remaining between them. Per the germline V gene, CDR1 is SGHRS and CDR2 is YFSETQ. The CDR3 covers 15 residues. Amplified TCR beta CDR3 regions came from RNA transcripts. Initially, a first-round RT-PCR of the TCR CDR3 employed the HTBI primer set. Each CDR3 protein is one row after TCRdb ran MiXCR on the multiplex PCR reads. This repertoire shows about 600,000 distinct CDR3 sequences, about 14% found once; its top ten account for approximately 12%. This sequence joins TRBV5-1 and TRBJ2-2; D gene uncertain. The source of this sequence is a woman in her fifties or sixties with Graves' ophthalmopathy. The specimen sequenced was blood. CDR3 in amino acids: CASSPIRGNTGELFF. The CDR3 DNA reads as TGCGCCAGCAGCCCCATTAGAGGGAACACCGGGGAGCTGTTTTTT.